These 29 T cell receptor beta chains were sequenced from one sample in a study of cytomegalovirus exposure and HLA in healthy donors. PCR involved 60 Vbeta and 13 Jbeta primers. The protocol was immunoSEQ multiplex PCR, while the TCRdb copy is restricted to in-frame clones and leaves out a portion. The sample lists about 130,000 clones, 60% to 85% occurring once. The sequenced sample consisted of PBMCs. Source of these receptors: a woman aged 40 to 55 in good health and CMV-seronegative.

This clone was observed a few times. This chain joins TRBV6-5 and TRBJ1-2; a possible D gene is TRBD1 (5 bases). With 5 bases removed from V and 4 bases from J, the gap between germline ends came to 5 bases. Germline CDR1 MNHEY, CDR2 SVGAGI. The CDR3 is made up of 11 amino acids. The chain's CDR3 is CASSGAYGYTF. CDR3 nucleotide sequence: TGTGCCAGCAGTGGGGCCTATGGCTACACCTTC.

The chain employs TRBV10-3 and TRBJ1-1, with D maybe TRBD1 (5 bases). The CDR3 consists of 16 residues. Trimming left V 0 bases short and J 1 base short, with 12 bases between. The germline V gene encodes CDR1 ENHRY and CDR2 SYGVKD. The CDR3 nucleotides read TGTGCCATCAGTGAGTCGTTAGGGGTGTCGAACACTGAAGCTTTCTTT. Translated: CAISESLGVSNTEAFF.

A word on this clone: At one end the junction does not follow the germline gene, possibly because of a read error. The V gene is TRBV5-4, the J gene TRBJ2-5; D possibly corresponds to TRBD1 (6 bases). The CDR3 has 14 residues. Germline CDR1 SGHNT, CDR2 YYREEE (reference sequence). The CDR3 region has the DNA TGTGCAAGCAGCTCTGGGGGCGTCGGGGAGACCCAGTACTTC. Amino acid sequence: CASSSGGVGETQYF.

The V and J genes are TRBV6-1 and TRBJ2-2; 9 nucleotides agree with TRBD1. Trimming removed 2 bases from V and 6 bases from J; junction bases left unmatched: 4. Germline V gene sequence: CDR1 MNHNS, CDR2 SASEGT. The CDR3 length is 15 residues. This CDR3 reads CASSEWDRAAGELFF. CDR3 nucleotides: TGTGCCAGCAGTGAATGGGACAGGGCGGCCGGGGAGCTGTTTTTT.

The chain joins TRBV9 to TRBJ2-7, with a possible D match to TRBD2 (6 bases). V lost 4 bases and J 2 bases, leaving 16 bases between the germline ends. The CDR3 consists of 15 residues. Germline V gene sequence: CDR1 SGDLS, CDR2 YYNGEE. The CDR3 loop is CASSPRTTTTYEQYF. In nucleotides, the CDR3 is TGTGCCAGCAGCCCCCGGACTACCACGACCTACGAGCAGTACTTC. The variable domain in full, completed from reference TRBV9 and TRBJ2-7, reads DSGVTQTPKHLITATGQRVTLRCSPRSGDLSVYWYQQSLDQGLQFLIQYYNGEERAKGNILERFSAQQFPDLHSELNLSSLELGDSALYFCASSPRTTTTYEQYFGPGTRLTVT.

The rearrangement uses TRBV2 and TRBJ2-7; D uncertain. The CDR3 spans 12 residues. Germline-derived CDR1 and CDR2 are SNHLY and FYNNEI. V lost 7 bases and J 5 bases, leaving 12 bases between the germline ends. In DNA, the CDR3 is TGTGCCAGCATCTCAGTGAAACACGAGCAGTACTTC. Its protein product is CASISVKHEQYF. Supplemented by reference TRBV2 and TRBJ2-7, the full variable domain reads EPEVTQTPSHQVTQMGQEVILRCVPISNHLYFYWYRQILGQKVEFLVSFYNNEISEKSEIFDDQFSVERPDGSNFTLKIRSTKLEDSAMYFCASISVKHEQYFGPGTRLTVT.

The chain links TRBV4-3 to TRBJ2-3; TRBD1 matches 10 bases. The germline V gene has CDR1 LGHNA and CDR2 YSLEER. The CDR3 sequence is 16 residues long. The V and J ends lost 2 bases and 4 bases, in that order; junction bases with no gene match: 6. CDR3 residues: CASSQTPGTGADTQYF. The CDR3 DNA reads TGCGCCAGCAGCCAAACTCCCGGGACAGGGGCAGATACGCAGTATTTT.

V and J are TRBV5-1 and TRBJ1-1; 9 bases are shared with TRBD1. V lost 4 bases, J lost 5 bases, and 12 bases stayed unmatched. The CDR3 spans 16 residues. CDR1 and CDR2 from the germline V gene are SGHRS and YFSETQ. The CDR3 nucleotides read TGCGCCAGCAGCCCAGGACAGGGGCCCCGTGGAACTGAAGCTTTCTTT. Its translation: CASSPGQGPRGTEAFF.

The rearrangement uses TRBV4-2 and TRBJ2-3; TRBD2 aligns across 11 bases. This CDR3 region has 16 residues. CDR1 is LGHNA, CDR2 YNFKEQ, per germline. The trim removed 4 bases at V and 0 bases at J, leaving 3 bases unmatched. CDR3 sequence (DNA): TGTGCCAGCAGCCTGAGGACTAGCGGGAGCACAGATACGCAGTATTTT. This translates into CASSLRTSGSTDTQYF.

This sequence joins TRBV7-2 and TRBJ1-5, with 7 bases aligning to TRBD1. The CDR3 is made up of 16 amino acids. With 0 bases clipped from V and 5 bases from J, the junction kept 7 bases outside the gene matches. Per germline, CDR1 SGHTA and CDR2 FQGNSA. CDR3 bases: TGTGCCAGCAGCTTAGCGGGACAGCAGTATCATCAGCCCCAGCATTTT. Its translation: CASSLAGQQYHQPQHF.

This chain connects TRBV27 to TRBJ1-2; no clear D gene. Germline CDR1 reads MNHEY; CDR2 reads SMNVEV (reference sequence). The CDR3 contains 14 residues. The germline V and J ends were trimmed by 8 bases and 6 bases, with 19 bases remaining between them. The CDR3 region is CASAPGRRNNGYTF. The CDR3 DNA follows: TGTGCCAGCGCGCCGGGAAGAAGGAATAATGGCTACACCTTC.

The chain has TRBV29-1 and TRBJ2-7, with 8 bases matching TRBD1. The CDR3 runs to 15 residues. Germline V gives CDR1 SQVTM, CDR2 ANQGSEA. V trimming: 0 bases; J trimming: 0 bases; junction bases outside the gene matches: 4. CDR3 nucleotides: TGCAGCGTTGAAGATCCCGGACAGGGCTCCTACGAGCAGTACTTC. The encoded protein is CSVEDPGQGSYEQYF.

The chain combines TRBV11-2 with TRBJ1-5; 7 bases agree with TRBD1. CDR3 length: 16 amino acids. After removal of 0 bases from V and 4 bases from J, the junction contained 6 bases not matched to a gene. Germline V gene data show CDR1 as SGHAT and CDR2 as FQNNGV. Here the CDR3 DNA reads TGTGCCAGCAGCTTAGACTACGGGACAGCAAATCAGCCCCAGCATTTT. This sequence encodes CASSLDYGTANQPQHF. Looking up the rest from reference TRBV11-2 and TRBJ1-5 gives the full variable domain: EAGVAQSPRYKIIEKRQSVAFWCNPISGHATLYWYQQILGQGPKLLIQFQNNGVVDDSQLPKDRFSAERLKGVDSTLKIQPAKLEDSAVYLCASSLDYGTANQPQHFGDGTRLSIL.

A note on this clone: Additional DNA sequences in this sample encode the identical CDR3. The chain joins TRBV5-1 to TRBJ1-1; the D gene is possibly TRBD1 (5 bases). V was pared by 4 bases and J by 3 bases, with 10 bases between. This CDR3 has 13 residues. CDR1 is SGHRS, CDR2 YFSETQ, per germline. The CDR3 DNA reads as TGCGCCAGCAGCAGGGAAGGGGACACTGAAGCTTTCTTT. It codes for CASSREGDTEAFF.

This CDR3 reads CASSPAGQGSNQPQHF. The CDR3, as DNA: TGTGCCAGCAGTCCGGCCGGACAGGGAAGCAATCAGCCCCAGCATTTT. V is TRBV28 and J is TRBJ1-5; 8 bases are a match to TRBD1. V was clipped by 5 bases and J by 1 base; unmatched bases: 7. This CDR3 comprises 16 residues. The germline V gene encodes CDR1 MDHEN and CDR2 SYDVKM.

V and J are TRBV27 and TRBJ1-1; D uncertain. Looked up from germline, CDR1 is MNHEY and CDR2 is SMNVEV (reference sequence). Deletions cut 5 bases from V and 0 bases from J, with 10 bases between. The CDR3 extends over 14 amino acids. The CDR3 sequence is CASSRGRMNTEAFF. CDR3 coding DNA: TGTGCCAGCAGTCGAGGGAGGATGAACACTGAAGCTTTCTTT.

The chain employs TRBV13 and TRBJ2-2; D uncertain. Trimming took off 5 bases at V and 7 bases at J, with 11 bases between the two ends. The CDR3 has 13 amino acids. Germline V CDR1 and CDR2: PRHDT, FYEKMQ (reference sequence). Written as DNA, the CDR3 is TGTGCCAGCAGCATCGACTCGTTCGGGGAGCTGTTTTTT. Translation: CASSIDSFGELFF.

The chain joins TRBV28 to TRBJ1-2; 9 bases are shared with TRBD1. The ends lost 1 base at V and 7 bases at J; junction bases unmatched: 7. This CDR3 comprises 15 residues. CDR1 is MDHEN and CDR2 is SYDVKM in the germline V gene. The CDR3 loop reads CASSLSSQGAGGYTF. DNA of the CDR3: TGTGCCAGCAGTTTATCCTCACAGGGGGCGGGTGGCTACACCTTC.

This clone has just a few counts. The chain links TRBV28 to TRBJ1-5, with D tentatively TRBD1 (5 bases). The CDR3 loop spans 14 amino acids. CDR1 and CDR2 (germline): MDHEN, SYDVKM. Trimming took 3 bases from V and 5 from J, leaving 11 bases between them. In DNA form, the CDR3 reads TGTGCCAGCAGTTTGCCCGGGGGGTATCAGCCCCAGCATTTT. Protein sequence: CASSLPGGYQPQHF.

In this sample, this clone turned up a few times. The V and J genes are TRBV29-1 and TRBJ1-2; D is possibly TRBD1 (5 bases). Looked up from germline, CDR1 is SQVTM and CDR2 is ANQGSEA. There are 15 residues in the CDR3. Trimming cost V 3 bases and J 7 bases, with 21 bases left between them. The DNA of the CDR3 is TGCAGCGTTGAGGGGGGAAACCTCCCGGCGGGTGGCTACACCTTC. Its protein is CSVEGGNLPAGGYTF.

This clone has only a few counts. V and J are TRBV25-1 and TRBJ2-7, with 9 nucleotides matching TRBD1. This CDR3 region has 14 residues. The trim removed 4 bases at V and 3 bases at J, leaving 4 bases unmatched. Germline CDR1 reads MGHDK; CDR2 reads SYGVNS. The CDR3 reads CASSARQGVYEQYF. The CDR3 nucleotides read TGTGCCAGCAGTGCGAGACAGGGGGTCTACGAGCAGTACTTC.

This chain links TRBV9 with TRBJ1-5; D is unresolved. The CDR3 extends over 13 amino acids. With 4 bases removed from V and 6 bases from J, the gap between germline ends came to 11 bases. Germline CDR1 is SGDLS and CDR2 is YYNGEE. The CDR3 sequence: CASSPTPSQPQHF. The CDR3 nucleotides are TGTGCCAGCAGCCCCACCCCCAGTCAGCCCCAGCATTTT.

This clone was counted between two and nine times. The DNA for the CDR3 is TGTGCCAGTAGTATTGCCCCAGGGGCGGGCTACACCTTC. This codes for CASSIAPGAGYTF. V is TRBV19 and J is TRBJ1-2; maybe TRBD1 (6 bases). The CDR3 contains 13 residues. V was trimmed by 3 bases and J by 8 bases, leaving 13 bases between them. Germline CDR1 LNHDA, CDR2 SQIVND (reference sequence).

The chain couples TRBV30 to TRBJ2-5; 9 bases are shared with TRBD1. Matching the DNA end better, TRBJ2-7 makes the J call doubtful. This CDR3 has 14 amino acids. Germline V lookup: CDR1 GTSNPN, CDR2 SVGIG (reference sequence). DNA of the CDR3: TGTGCCTGGAGTCACAGACAGGGGGTCCACGAGCAGTACTTC. Its translation is CAWSHRQGVHEQYF.

The chain recombines TRBV7-2 with TRBJ1-1, with a tentative D call TRBD1 (6 bases). Trimming cost V 3 bases and J 8 bases, with 13 bases left between them. The CDR3 length is 13 residues. Germline CDR1 SGHTA, CDR2 FQGNSA. Here the CDR3 reads CASSFPPDREAFF. The CDR3 coding sequence is TGTGCCAGCAGCTTTCCCCCCGACAGGGAAGCTTTCTTT.

The J gene is TRBJ2-5, the V gene TRBV6-5; TRBD1 matches at 10 bases. Near its end, the DNA agrees better with TRBJ2-7, so the J call may be wrong. Germline-derived CDR1 and CDR2 are MNHEY and SVGAGI. The CDR3 extends over 15 amino acids. CDR3 protein: CASRLRDRGSYEQYF. CDR3 in DNA: TGTGCCAGCAGACTCCGGGACAGGGGTTCCTACGAGCAGTACTTC.

V gene TRBV5-1 combines with J gene TRBJ1-1; 7 bases are a match to TRBD1. The CDR3 runs to 15 residues. Germline V gene sequence: CDR1 SGHRS, CDR2 YFSETQ. V was pared by 0 bases and J by 6 bases, with 8 bases of the junction left unmatched. This CDR3 reads CASSLDRGGVSEAFF. The CDR3 bases are TGCGCCAGCAGCTTGGATCGAGGGGGCGTCTCTGAAGCTTTCTTT.

The chain joins TRBV2 to TRBJ1-2; 9 bases are a match to TRBD1. V shed 10 bases and J 8 bases; nucleotides not matched to a gene: 8. Germline V gives CDR1 SNHLY, CDR2 FYNNEI. The CDR3 sequence is 12 residues long. CDR3 nucleotides: TGTGCCACCATAAGACAGGGGGTGGGCTACACCTTC. It translates to CATIRQGVGYTF.

The chain combines TRBV9 with TRBJ1-1, with 7 bases fitting TRBD1. This CDR3 region has 13 residues. The germline CDR1 and CDR2 sequences are SGDLS and YYNGEE. J gave up 11 bases and V 2 bases, and 9 bases lay outside the gene matches. CDR3 residues: CASSVGTAGAAFF. Written as DNA, the CDR3 is TGTGCCAGCAGCGTGGGGACAGCGGGTGCGGCTTTCTTT.